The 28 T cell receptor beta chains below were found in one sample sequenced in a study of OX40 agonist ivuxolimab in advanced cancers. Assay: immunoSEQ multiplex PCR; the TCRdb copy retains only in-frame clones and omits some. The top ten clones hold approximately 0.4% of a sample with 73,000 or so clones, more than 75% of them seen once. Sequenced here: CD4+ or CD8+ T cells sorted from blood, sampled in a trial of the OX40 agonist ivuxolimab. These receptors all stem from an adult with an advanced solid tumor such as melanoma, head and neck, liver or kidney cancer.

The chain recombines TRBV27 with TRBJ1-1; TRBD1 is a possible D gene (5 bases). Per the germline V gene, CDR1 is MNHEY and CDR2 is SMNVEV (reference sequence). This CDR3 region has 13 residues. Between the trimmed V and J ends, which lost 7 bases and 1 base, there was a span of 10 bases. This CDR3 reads CASTGQGNTEAFF. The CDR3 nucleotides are TGTGCCAGCACGGGCCAGGGGAACACTGAAGCTTTCTTT.

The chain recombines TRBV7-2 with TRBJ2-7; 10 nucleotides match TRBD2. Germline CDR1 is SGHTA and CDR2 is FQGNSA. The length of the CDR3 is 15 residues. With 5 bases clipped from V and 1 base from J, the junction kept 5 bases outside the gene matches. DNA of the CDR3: TGTGCCAGCAGCCCCACTAGCGGGGTTTCCTACGAGCAGTACTTC. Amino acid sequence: CASSPTSGVSYEQYF.

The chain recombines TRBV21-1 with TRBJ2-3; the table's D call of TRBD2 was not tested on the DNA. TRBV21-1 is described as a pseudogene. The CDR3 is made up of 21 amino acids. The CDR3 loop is CASSKPLASGTSVSYTDTQYF. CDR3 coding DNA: TGTGCCAGCAGCAAACCATTAGCCTCCGGGACTAGCGTGTCTTACACAGATACGCAGTATTTT.

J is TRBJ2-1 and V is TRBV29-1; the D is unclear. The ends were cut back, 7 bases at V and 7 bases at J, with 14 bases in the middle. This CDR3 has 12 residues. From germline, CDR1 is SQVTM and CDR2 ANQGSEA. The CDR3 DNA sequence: TGCAGCGCAGTACGGGTTGGGAATGAGCAGTTCTTC. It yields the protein CSAVRVGNEQFF.

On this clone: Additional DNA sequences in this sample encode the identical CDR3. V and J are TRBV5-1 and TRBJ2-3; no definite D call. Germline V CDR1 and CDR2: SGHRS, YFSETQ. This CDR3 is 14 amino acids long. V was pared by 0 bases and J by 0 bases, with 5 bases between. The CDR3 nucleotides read TGCGCCAGCAGCTTGGGACTCAGCACAGATACGCAGTATTTT. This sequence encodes CASSLGLSTDTQYF.

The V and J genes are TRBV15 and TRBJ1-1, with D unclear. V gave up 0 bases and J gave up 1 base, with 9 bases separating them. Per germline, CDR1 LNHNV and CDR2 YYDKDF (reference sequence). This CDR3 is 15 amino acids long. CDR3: CATSRDPRGNTEAFF. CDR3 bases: TGTGCCACCAGCAGAGACCCCCGCGGGAACACTGAAGCTTTCTTT.

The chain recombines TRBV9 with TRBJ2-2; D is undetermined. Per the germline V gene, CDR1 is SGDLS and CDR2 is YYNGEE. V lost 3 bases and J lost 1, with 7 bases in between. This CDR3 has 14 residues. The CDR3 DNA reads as TGTGCCAGCAGCGCCGACTTGAACACCGGGGAGCTGTTTTTT. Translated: CASSADLNTGELFF. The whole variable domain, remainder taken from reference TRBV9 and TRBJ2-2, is DSGVTQTPKHLITATGQRVTLRCSPRSGDLSVYWYQQSLDQGLQFLIQYYNGEERAKGNILERFSAQQFPDLHSELNLSSLELGDSALYFCASSADLNTGELFFGEGSRLTVL.

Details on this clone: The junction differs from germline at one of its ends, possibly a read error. In nucleotides, the CDR3 is TGCAGCGTCGAAGGACAGCAAGAGACCCAGTACTTC. Amino acids: CSVEGQQETQYF. The chain recombines TRBV29-1 with TRBJ2-5; TRBD1 might be the D (6 bases). Germline V lookup: CDR1 SQVTM, CDR2 ANQGSEA. The CDR3 length is 12 residues.

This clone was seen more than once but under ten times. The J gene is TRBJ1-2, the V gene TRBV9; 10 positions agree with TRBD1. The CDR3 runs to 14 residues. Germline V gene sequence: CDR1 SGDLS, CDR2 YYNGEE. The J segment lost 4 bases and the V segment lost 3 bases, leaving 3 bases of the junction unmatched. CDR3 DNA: TGTGCCAGCAGCGGAGGGGACAGGGGCTATGGCTACACCTTC. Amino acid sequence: CASSGGDRGYGYTF.

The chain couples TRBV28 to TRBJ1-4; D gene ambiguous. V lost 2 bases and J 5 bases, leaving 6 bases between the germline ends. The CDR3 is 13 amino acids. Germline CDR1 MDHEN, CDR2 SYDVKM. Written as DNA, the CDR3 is TGTGCCAGCAGTTTAAAATACAATGAAAAACTGTTTTTT. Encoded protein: CASSLKYNEKLFF.

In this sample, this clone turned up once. This chain's CDR3 is CASKPDRGLGYTF. DNA for the CDR3: TGTGCCAGCAAGCCGGACAGGGGGTTGGGCTACACCTTC. The chain carries TRBV2 and TRBJ1-2; TRBD1 matches at 10 bases. V lost 7 bases, J lost 8 bases, and 7 bases stayed unmatched. Germline V lookup: CDR1 SNHLY, CDR2 FYNNEI. The CDR3 extends over 13 amino acids.

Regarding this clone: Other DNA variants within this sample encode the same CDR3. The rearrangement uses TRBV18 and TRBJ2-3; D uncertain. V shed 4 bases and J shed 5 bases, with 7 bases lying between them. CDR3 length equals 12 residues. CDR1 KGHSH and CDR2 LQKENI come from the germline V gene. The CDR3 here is CASSRSEDTQYF. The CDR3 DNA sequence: TGTGCCAGCTCACGCAGCGAAGATACGCAGTATTTT.

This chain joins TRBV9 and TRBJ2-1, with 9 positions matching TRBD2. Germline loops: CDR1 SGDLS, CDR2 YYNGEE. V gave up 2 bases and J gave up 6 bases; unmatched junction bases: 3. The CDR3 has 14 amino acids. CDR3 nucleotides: TGTGCCAGCAGCGTTGTTAGCGGGGGCAATGAGCAGTTCTTC. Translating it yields CASSVVSGGNEQFF. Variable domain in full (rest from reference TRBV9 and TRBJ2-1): DSGVTQTPKHLITATGQRVTLRCSPRSGDLSVYWYQQSLDQGLQFLIQYYNGEERAKGNILERFSAQQFPDLHSELNLSSLELGDSALYFCASSVVSGGNEQFFGPGTRLTVL.

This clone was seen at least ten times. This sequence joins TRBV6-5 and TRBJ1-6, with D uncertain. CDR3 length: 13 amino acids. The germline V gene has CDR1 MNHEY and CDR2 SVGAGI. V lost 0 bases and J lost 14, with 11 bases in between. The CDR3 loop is CASSYSSARTLHF. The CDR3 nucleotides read TGTGCCAGCAGTTACTCGTCCGCGCGAACCCTCCACTTT.

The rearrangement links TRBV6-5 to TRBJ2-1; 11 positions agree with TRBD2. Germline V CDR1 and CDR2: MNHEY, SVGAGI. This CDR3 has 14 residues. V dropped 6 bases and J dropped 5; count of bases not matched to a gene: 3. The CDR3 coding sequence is TGTGCCAGCAGACTAGCGGGAGTGAACAATGAGCAGTTCTTC. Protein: CASRLAGVNNEQFF.

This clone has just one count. The CDR3 loop reads CASSLDGFAYEQYV. In DNA, the CDR3 is TGTGCCAGCAGCTTAGACGGGTTTGCCTACGAGCAGTACGTC. The V gene is TRBV11-2, the J gene TRBJ2-7; D not resolved. Trimming left V 0 bases short and J 2 bases short, with 8 bases between. This CDR3 is 14 amino acids long. Germline assignment: CDR1 SGHAT and CDR2 FQNNGV.

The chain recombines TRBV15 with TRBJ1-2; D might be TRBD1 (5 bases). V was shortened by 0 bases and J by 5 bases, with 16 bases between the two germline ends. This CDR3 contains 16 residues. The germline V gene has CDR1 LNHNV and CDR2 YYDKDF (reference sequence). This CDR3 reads CATSRDLRGVEYGYTF. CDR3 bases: TGTGCCACCAGCAGAGATTTGAGGGGCGTAGAATATGGCTACACCTTC.

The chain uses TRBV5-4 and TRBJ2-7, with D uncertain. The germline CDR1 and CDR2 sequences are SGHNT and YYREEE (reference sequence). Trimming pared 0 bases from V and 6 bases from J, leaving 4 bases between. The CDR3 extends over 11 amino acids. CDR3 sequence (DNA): TGTGCCAGCAGCTTGGGACCCGAGCAGTACTTC. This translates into CASSLGPEQYF.

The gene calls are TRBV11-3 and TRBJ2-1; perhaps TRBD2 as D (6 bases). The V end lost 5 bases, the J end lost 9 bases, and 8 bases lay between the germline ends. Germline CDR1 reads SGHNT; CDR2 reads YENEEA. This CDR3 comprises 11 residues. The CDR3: CASSPAGEQFF. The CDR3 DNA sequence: TGTGCCAGCAGCCCAGCGGGTGAGCAGTTCTTC.

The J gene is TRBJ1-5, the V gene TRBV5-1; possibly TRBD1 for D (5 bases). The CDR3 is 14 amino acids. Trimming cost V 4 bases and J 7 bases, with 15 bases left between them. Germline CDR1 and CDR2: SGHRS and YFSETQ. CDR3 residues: CASSLFLGGQPQHF. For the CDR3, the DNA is TGCGCCAGCAGCCTGTTTCTCGGGGGGCAGCCCCAGCATTTT.

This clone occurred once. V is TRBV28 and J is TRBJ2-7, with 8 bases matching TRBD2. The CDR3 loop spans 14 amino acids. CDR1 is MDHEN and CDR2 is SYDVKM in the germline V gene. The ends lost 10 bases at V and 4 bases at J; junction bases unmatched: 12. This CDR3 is CATKLGGGLYEQYF. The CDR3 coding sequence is TGTGCCACGAAGCTCGGGGGGGGCTTATACGAGCAGTACTTC. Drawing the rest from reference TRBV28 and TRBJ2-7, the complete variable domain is DVKVTQSSRYLVKRTGEKVFLECVQDMDHENMFWYRQDPGLGLRLIYFSYDVKMKEKGDIPEGYSVSREKKERFSLILESASTNQTSMYLCATKLGGGLYEQYFGPGTRLTVT.

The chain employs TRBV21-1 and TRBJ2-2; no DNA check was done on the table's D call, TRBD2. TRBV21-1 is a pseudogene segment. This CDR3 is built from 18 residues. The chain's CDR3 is CASNGLAGGPINTGELFF. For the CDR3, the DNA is TGTGCCAGCAACGGACTAGCGGGGGGACCGATTAACACCGGGGAGCTGTTTTTT.

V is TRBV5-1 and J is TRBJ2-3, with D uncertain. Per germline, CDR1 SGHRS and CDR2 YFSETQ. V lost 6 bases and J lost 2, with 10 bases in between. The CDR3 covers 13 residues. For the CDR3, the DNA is TGCGCCAGCATCCCCGATAACACAGATACGCAGTATTTT. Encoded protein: CASIPDNTDTQYF.

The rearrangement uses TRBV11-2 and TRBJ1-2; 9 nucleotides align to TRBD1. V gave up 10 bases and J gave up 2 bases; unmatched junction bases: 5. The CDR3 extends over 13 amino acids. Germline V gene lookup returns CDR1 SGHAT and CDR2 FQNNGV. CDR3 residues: CATGDRGNYGYTF. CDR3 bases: TGTGCCACCGGAGACAGGGGGAACTATGGCTACACCTTC.

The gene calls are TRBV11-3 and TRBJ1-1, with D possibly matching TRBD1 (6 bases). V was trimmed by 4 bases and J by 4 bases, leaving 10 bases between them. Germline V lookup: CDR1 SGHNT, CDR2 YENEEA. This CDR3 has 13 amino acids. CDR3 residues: CASSSTGLTEAFF. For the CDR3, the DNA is TGTGCCAGCAGCTCGACAGGACTCACTGAAGCTTTCTTT.

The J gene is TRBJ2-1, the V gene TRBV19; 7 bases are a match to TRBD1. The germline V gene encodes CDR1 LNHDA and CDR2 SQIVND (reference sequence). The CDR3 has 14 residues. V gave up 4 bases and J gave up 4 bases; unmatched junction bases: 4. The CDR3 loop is CASSTTGVYNEQFF. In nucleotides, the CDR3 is TGTGCCAGTAGTACCACAGGGGTTTACAATGAGCAGTTCTTC.

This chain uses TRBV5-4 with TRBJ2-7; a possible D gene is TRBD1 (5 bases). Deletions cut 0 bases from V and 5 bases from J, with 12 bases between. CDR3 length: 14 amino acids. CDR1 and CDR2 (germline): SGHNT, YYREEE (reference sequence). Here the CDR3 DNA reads TGTGCCAGCAGCTTGGGACAGCTCCTAGACGAGCAGTACTTC. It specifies CASSLGQLLDEQYF. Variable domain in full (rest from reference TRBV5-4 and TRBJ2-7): ETGVTQSPTHLIKTRGQQVTLRCSSQSGHNTVSWYQQALGQGPQFIFQYYREEENGRGNFPPRFSGLQFPNYSSELNVNALELDDSALYLCASSLGQLLDEQYFGPGTRLTVT.

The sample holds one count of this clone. CDR3 DNA: TGCGCCAGCAGCTTTAACAATGAGCAGTTCTTC. It translates to CASSFNNEQFF. The chain joins TRBV5-1 to TRBJ2-1; D not resolved. This CDR3 comprises 11 residues. The V gene's germline CDR1 is SGHRS and CDR2 YFSETQ. The ends were cut back, 2 bases at V and 5 bases at J, with 2 bases in the middle.